The present T cell receptor (beta chain) was sequenced within a study of cytomegalovirus exposure and HLA in healthy donors. PCR involved 60 Vbeta and 13 Jbeta primers. Generated by immunoSEQ multiplex PCR, the TCRdb table keeps only in-frame clones and is missing some. The repertoire holds 190,000 or so clones, with roughly 83% as singletons. Germline V gene lookup returns CDR1 SGHTA and CDR2 FQGNSA. The CDR3 is 10 amino acids. Trimming stripped 5 bases from V and 7 bases from J, with 3 bases between. The clonotype originates from a male donor in good health and CMV-seropositive. Sequenced input: PBMCs. This chain connects TRBV7-2 to TRBJ2-1, with no clear D. CDR3 DNA: TGTGCCAGCAGCATAAATGAGCAGTTCTTC. Amino acid sequence: CASSINEQFF.